A selection of T cell receptor beta chains follows, all from one sample in a study of blood T cells in healthy people across ages. TCRdb processed the 5' RACE reads anew with MiXCR; each CDR3 protein has one entry. The table lists about 810,000 distinct CDR3 sequences, 30% to 45% of them singletons. Material: blood. The receptors here all came from a man between 18 and 29 years old in good health. Both conserved end residues are part of each CDR3. Each record gives: D gene, J gene, V gene, CDR3 protein. D genes are given only for firm matches.

>-|TRBJ1-2|TRBV9
CASSPWDGTNYGYTF
>-|TRBJ2-7|TRBV12-3/TRBV12-4
CASSFSEWGRAHYEQYF
>TRBD1|TRBJ2-3|TRBV7-8
CACSSPGQYVDTQYF
>-|TRBJ2-7|TRBV20-1
CSAESFRLGDEQYF
>-|TRBJ1-3|TRBV29-1
CIVEAAPLGNTIYF
>-|TRBJ2-3|TRBV29-1
CSVVPGGTSTDTQYF
>-|TRBJ1-2|TRBV19
CASSIQEGYTF
>-|TRBJ2-2|TRBV4-1
CASSPPTGRGDNTGELFF
>TRBD1|TRBJ2-3|TRBV10-3
CAISEQGAGTQYF
>TRBD2|TRBJ2-5|TRBV3-1
CASSQDATSGETQYF
>TRBD2|TRBJ2-7|TRBV2
CASSWDYDEQYF
>-|TRBJ2-5|TRBV6-1
CASSGRDEQYF
>TRBD2|TRBJ2-4|TRBV7-2
CASSLDGTSGWNEQYF
>-|TRBJ1-5|TRBV27
CASSFARSNQPQHF
>-|TRBJ2-7|TRBV25-1
CASSDTSNSYEQYF
>-|TRBJ1-1|TRBV11-2
CASSFSGRMNTEAFF
>TRBD1|TRBJ2-2|TRBV5-6
CASNLWTGTDNTGELVF
>TRBD2|TRBJ2-5|TRBV20-1
CSARITSTSGPLHEQYF
>-|TRBJ1-2|TRBV7-9
CASSLGRGAYTF
>-|TRBJ1-1|TRBV20-1
CSARDGTLDTEAFF
>-|TRBJ1-1|TRBV5-1
CASSWGQARADTEAFF
>-|TRBJ1-2|TRBV6-6
CASSYDGFYGYTF
>-|TRBJ1-3|TRBV7-8
CASSTRVPSGNTIYF
>TRBD2|TRBJ2-1|TRBV4-3
CASSQELAKYNEQFF
>TRBD2|TRBJ2-3|TRBV2
CASNLAGAHSTDTQYF
>-|TRBJ1-5|TRBV19
CASSIVHLRDQPQHF
>-|TRBJ1-3|TRBV12-3/TRBV12-4
CASSSFAGNTIYF
>-|TRBJ1-5|TRBV20-1
CSARDLLGDQPQHF
>TRBD2|TRBJ2-5|TRBV7-2
CASSATSGAETQYF
>TRBD1|TRBJ2-6|TRBV20-1
CSVSGTESSGANVLTF
>-|TRBJ2-7|TRBV9
CASSAERYYNEQYF
>-|TRBJ2-7|TRBV20-1
CSALGGYEQYF
>TRBD1|TRBJ2-2|TRBV12-3/TRBV12-4
CASSATGAGELFF
>TRBD1|TRBJ1-5|TRBV12-3/TRBV12-4
CASSAGQGIFNQPQHF
>TRBD2|TRBJ2-5|TRBV7-9
CASSSPGTSSRETQYF
>-|TRBJ2-2|TRBV4-3
CASSQDRLRSGELFF
>TRBD1|TRBJ1-5|TRBV7-8
CASSTGTVYSDQPQHF
>-|TRBJ1-2|TRBV4-1
CASSQGPGQLRYGYTF
>TRBD1|TRBJ1-1|TRBV4-1
CASSQRGTGRGNTEAFF
>-|TRBJ2-2|TRBV20-1
CSAREGTVHTGELFF
>TRBD2|-|TRBV20-1
CSARIAGSYNEQYF
>TRBD1|TRBJ2-7|TRBV20-1
CSASGPGTGTYEQYF
>TRBD2|TRBJ2-1|TRBV12-3/TRBV12-4
CASSPGGTSPYPHEHFF
>TRBD2|TRBJ2-1|TRBV6-5
CASSLSSGLAGLNEQFF
>-|TRBJ2-5|TRBV5-1
CASSPIIQETQYF
>TRBD1|TRBJ1-2|TRBV18
CASSPYRGQGWDGYTF
>TRBD2|TRBJ2-2|TRBV27
CASSPNRGRSTGELFF
>-|TRBJ2-5|TRBV28
CASSKSGSRETQYF
>-|TRBJ1-2|TRBV21-1
CASSADRARDYGYTF
>-|TRBJ2-5|TRBV7-2
CASSPYGVQETQYF
>TRBD1|-|TRBV4-2
CASSPTVTGGPYKEQYF
>TRBD2|TRBJ2-5|TRBV5-1
CASSPGTSGRGTQYF
>TRBD2|TRBJ2-3|TRBV2
CASSLAGETDTQYF
>-|TRBJ1-5|TRBV7-6
CASSRDGRVNQPQHF
>TRBD1|TRBJ2-7|TRBV5-1
CASSLAGTGVYEQYF